The rows below give T cell receptor beta chains drawn from one sample of a study of sequential checkpoint blockade in melanoma. Produced via immunoSEQ multiplex PCR; TCRdb's table is partial and in-frame only. The sample lists about 6,100 clones; about 24% were seen once. The specimen was tumor tissue (inferred from file names), collected from a patient given nivolumab and ipilimumab in sequence. The receptor set was obtained from a human donor with melanoma. Each CDR3 is given with its conserved first and last residue. Fields, in order: J gene, D gene, clone size, V gene, CDR3 protein, CDR3 DNA. The D gene is left open where the match is weak. Only some rows state a clone size, as once, few, many or a class for expanded clones.

TRBJ2-2,TRBD2,.,TRBV19,CASSLGLAGAGELFF,TGTGCCAGTAGTCTGGGACTAGCGGGGGCCGGGGAGCTGTTTTTT
TRBJ2-7,.,medium-sized,TRBV18,CASSPTDGLTSEQYF,TGTGCCAGCTCACCGACGGACGGACTCACCTCCGAGCAGTACTTC
TRBJ1-3,.,medium-sized,TRBV6-8,CASGRVSGNTIYF,TGTGCCAGTGGGAGGGTCTCTGGAAACACCATATATTTT
TRBJ2-1,.,medium-sized,TRBV6-8,CASSYVSIEQFF,TGTGCCAGCAGTTACGTTAGTATTGAGCAGTTCTTC
TRBJ1-5,.,few,TRBV6-8,CASARVGNQPQHF,TGTGCCAGCGCCAGGGTGGGGAATCAGCCCCAGCATTTT
TRBJ2-3,TRBD2,few,TRBV6-8,CASSYSIGLLAVNSDTQYF,TGTGCCAGCAGTTACTCGATCGGCTTACTAGCGGTAAACTCAGATACGCAGTATTTT
TRBJ2-2,TRBD2,many,TRBV6-8,CAISPGLEIGELFF,TGTGCCATCAGTCCGGGACTAGAGATCGGGGAGCTGTTTTTT
TRBJ2-1,TRBD1,few,TRBV11-3,CASSQGQGDYNEQFF,TGTGCCAGCAGCCAAGGTCAGGGGGACTACAATGAGCAGTTCTTC
TRBJ2-5,TRBD2,.,TRBV9,CASSPLGTSGQETQYF,TGTGCCAGCAGCCCACTTGGAACTAGCGGACAAGAGACCCAGTACTTC
TRBJ2-5,TRBD2,few,TRBV6-8,CASTPSGIDETQYF,TGTGCCAGCACGCCTAGCGGGATTGACGAGACCCAGTACTTC
TRBJ2-7,TRBD2,many,TRBV7-6,CASSSGLAGVWEQYF,TGTGCCAGCAGCTCCGGACTAGCGGGAGTCTGGGAGCAGTACTTC
TRBJ2-3,TRBD2,many,TRBV13,CASSLEREGLNTQYF,TGTGCCAGCAGCTTAGAGCGGGAGGGCCTGAATACGCAGTATTTT
TRBJ2-6,TRBD2,.,TRBV15,CATSTGLAGDSGANVLTF,TGTGCCACCAGCACTGGACTAGCGGGGGACTCTGGGGCCAACGTCCTGACTTTC
TRBJ2-4,.,.,TRBV30,CAWNHGLAKNIQYF,TGTGCCTGGAACCACGGTTTAGCCAAAAACATTCAGTACTTC
TRBJ2-2,.,few,TRBV11-3,CASSFLGASNTGELFF,TGTGCCAGCAGCTTTCTGGGGGCTTCGAACACCGGGGAGCTGTTTTTT
TRBJ1-1,TRBD1,.,TRBV29-1,CSVDQGAGTEAFF,TGCAGCGTAGACCAGGGGGCAGGGACTGAAGCTTTCTTT
TRBJ1-3,.,few,TRBV6-8,CASSYSASGNTIYF,TGTGCCAGCAGTTACAGTGCCTCTGGAAACACCATATATTTT
TRBJ2-3,TRBD2,.,TRBV5-1,CASSLGLAKDTQYF,TGCGCCAGCAGCCTAGGACTAGCGAAGGATACGCAGTATTTT
TRBJ2-7,.,.,TRBV9,CASKTSPYEQYF,TGTGCCAGCAAGACAAGTCCCTACGAGCAGTACTTC
TRBJ2-7,TRBD1,few,TRBV30,CAWSPGTGGGYEQYF,TGTGCCTGGAGTCCCGGGACAGGGGGCGGCTACGAGCAGTACTTC
TRBJ2-7,.,once,TRBV19,CASSLYGGAGYEQYF,TGTGCCAGTAGTCTGTATGGCGGGGCGGGCTACGAGCAGTACTTC
TRBJ2-2,.,medium-sized,TRBV14,CASSQISGELFF,TGTGCCAGCAGCCAAATAAGCGGGGAGCTGTTTTTT
TRBJ1-2,.,.,TRBV29-1,CSVVGQGFNYGYTF,TGCAGCGTTGTAGGTCAGGGATTTAACTATGGCTACACCTTC
TRBJ2-7,.,.,TRBV28,CASSLYTGIYEQYF,TGTGCCAGCAGTTTATATACAGGGATCTACGAGCAGTACTTC
TRBJ2-3,TRBD1,.,TRBV11-3,CASSLLGQGRGTDTQYF,TGTGCCAGCAGCTTGCTGGGACAGGGGAGGGGCACAGATACGCAGTATTTT
TRBJ1-3,.,.,TRBV28,CASRSRGFSSGNTIYF,TGTGCCAGCAGGTCTCGGGGGTTCAGCTCTGGAAACACCATATATTTT
TRBJ2-4,TRBD2,few,TRBV11-3,CASSFQSGRENIQYF,TGTGCCAGCAGCTTCCAAAGCGGGAGGGAAAACATTCAGTACTTC
TRBJ2-1,.,.,TRBV6-8,CASSGGWGGAYNEQFF,TGTGCCAGCAGCGGGGGCTGGGGCGGGGCCTACAATGAGCAGTTCTTC
TRBJ1-2,.,.,TRBV30,CAWSQQGGDYGYTF,TGTGCCTGGAGCCAACAGGGAGGGGACTATGGCTACACCTTC
TRBJ1-4,TRBD1,few,TRBV30,CAWNSGTGDEKLFF,TGTGCCTGGAATTCCGGGACAGGGGATGAAAAACTGTTTTTT
TRBJ1-5,TRBD1,.,TRBV28,CASSFGQEINQPQHF,TGTGCCAGCAGTTTCGGACAGGAAATCAATCAGCCCCAGCATTTT
TRBJ2-1,TRBD1,.,TRBV28,CASRLKGAYNEQFF,TGTGCCAGCCGTCTAAAGGGGGCTTACAATGAGCAGTTCTTC
TRBJ2-5,TRBD2,.,TRBV19,CASSIVAGGQGTQYF,TGTGCCAGTAGTATTGTAGCGGGAGGACAGGGGACCCAGTACTTC